This T cell receptor beta chain was captured by sequencing in a study of blood T cell repertoires in COVID-19. Sequenced by immunoSEQ multiplex PCR; TCRdb stores in-frame clones only, minus some. The data contain some 83,000 clones, around 90% of them singletons. V dropped 3 bases and J dropped 7 bases, with 13 bases sitting between them. CDR1 and CDR2 (germline): SGHTA, FQGNSA. CDR3 length: 14 amino acids. On this clone: Other DNA sequences from this sample encode an identical CDR3 as well.

The sequenced sample consisted of peripheral blood. V and J are TRBV7-2 and TRBJ2-1, with a possible D match to TRBD1 (6 bases). This sequence originates from a man between 50 and 59 years old with acute or convalescent COVID-19. The CDR3 loop reads CASSFGQRLNEQFF. The CDR3 coding sequence is TGTGCCAGCAGCTTCGGACAGAGGTTGAATGAGCAGTTCTTC.